A selection of T cell receptor beta chains follows, all from one sample in a study of memory CD4+ T cells and cytomegalovirus serostatus. Only in-frame clones appear in the TCRdb table, and some are missing; sequencing was by immunoSEQ multiplex PCR. The table shows tens of thousands of clones, with around 80% occurring only once. Source material: memory CD4+ T cells from blood. These receptors were obtained from an adult in good health and CMV-seropositive. CDR3s include the opening cysteine and the closing phenylalanine or tryptophan. The order of the fields is J gene, V gene, D gene, clone size, CDR3 protein, CDR3 DNA. The D gene is left open where the match is weak. The size field is filled for only some rows; it gives once, few, many or a size class.

>TRBJ1-5|TRBV2|-|-
CASSGGQPQHF
TGTGCCAGCAGTGGGGGACAGCCCCAGCATTTT
>TRBJ1-3|TRBV4-2|TRBD1|medium-sized
CASSQTVPGQGFGNTIYF
TGTGCCAGCAGCCAAACCGTCCCGGGACAGGGATTTGGAAACACCATATATTTT
>TRBJ1-2|TRBV20-1|-|-
CSAQRSYGYTF
TGCAGTGCTCAAAGATCCTATGGCTACACCTTC
>TRBJ1-2|TRBV9|-|-
CASSVLLGNGYTF
TGTGCCAGCAGCGTATTGCTCGGGAATGGCTACACCTTC
>TRBJ1-2|TRBV7-9|-|-
CASSLVRTRNYGYTF
TGTGCCAGCAGCTTAGTCAGGACGCGAAACTATGGCTACACCTTC
>TRBJ2-5|TRBV27|TRBD1|-
CASHGAGTGEETQYF
TGTGCCAGCCACGGGGCAGGGACAGGGGAAGAGACCCAGTACTTC
>TRBJ2-7|TRBV29-1|TRBD1|-
CSVSGQGDYEQYF
TGCAGCGTTTCGGGACAGGGAGACTACGAGCAGTACTTC
>TRBJ1-6|TRBV4-2|-|-
CASSQDTSQLNSPLHF
TGTGCCAGCAGCCAAGATACGTCACAGCTTAATTCACCCCTCCACTTT
>TRBJ1-5|TRBV19|-|-
CASSKGETGGQPQHF
TGTGCCAGTAGTAAGGGTGAGACTGGTGGTCAGCCCCAGCATTTT
>TRBJ2-7|TRBV29-1|-|-
CSVIAPYSYEQYF
TGCAGCGTCATAGCGCCCTACTCCTACGAGCAGTACTTC
>TRBJ1-3|TRBV7-3|-|few
CASSLRGDSGNTIYF
TGTGCCAGCAGCCTCAGGGGCGACTCTGGAAACACCATATATTTT
>TRBJ1-1|TRBV5-6|TRBD1|-
CASSLWRGREAFF
TGTGCCAGCAGCTTGTGGAGGGGGCGAGAAGCTTTCTTT
>TRBJ1-1|TRBV5-1|-|-
CASSADMMNTEAFF
TGCGCCAGCAGCGCTGACATGATGAACACTGAAGCTTTCTTT
>TRBJ1-1|TRBV5-4|-|-
CASSSDTNTEAFF
TGTGCCAGCAGCTCGGACACTAACACTGAAGCTTTCTTT
>TRBJ2-2|TRBV9|-|few
CASSSTGVGELFF
TGTGCCAGCAGCTCTACAGGCGTAGGGGAGCTGTTTTTT
>TRBJ2-3|TRBV15|TRBD2|-
CATSRFGLAGGRSTQYF
TGTGCCACCAGTAGATTTGGACTAGCGGGTGGCAGGAGTACGCAGTATTTT